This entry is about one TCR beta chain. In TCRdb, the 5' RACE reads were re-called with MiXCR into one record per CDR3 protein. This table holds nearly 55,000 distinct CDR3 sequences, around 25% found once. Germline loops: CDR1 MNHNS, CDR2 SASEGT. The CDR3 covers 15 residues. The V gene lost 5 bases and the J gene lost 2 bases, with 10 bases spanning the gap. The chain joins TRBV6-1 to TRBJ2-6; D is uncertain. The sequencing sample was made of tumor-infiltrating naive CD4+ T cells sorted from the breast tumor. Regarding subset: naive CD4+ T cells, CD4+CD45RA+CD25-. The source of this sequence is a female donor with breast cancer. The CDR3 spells CASSHYTAGANVLTF. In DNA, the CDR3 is TGTGCCAGCAGTCATTACACGGCTGGGGCCAACGTCCTGACTTTC.